This entry describes one T cell receptor (beta chain). What this receptor recognizes is not known. No much larger clone exists at a distance of one base, and base qualities are not known. Other nucleotide sequences from this sample produce the same CDR3. The data were taken from a study of T cell changes during pregnancy in multiple sclerosis (dated by TCRdb to the late 2010s). Regarding the study in general: Changes in the T cell repertoire over the course of pregnancy were examined in this study in women with multiple sclerosis.

Libraries were built with the immunoSEQ multiplex PCR assay. Drawn from immuneACCESS, this table holds only the in-frame rearrangements with V and J called that TCRdb kept. Clones are partly lost; checked studies trace under half to an unresolved V gene and leave the rest unexplained. This sample gives around 70,000 clones in total; around 90% of them show up just once. The ten largest account for approximately 1.6% of the sample. Its CDR3 holds 16 amino acids, cysteine through phenylalanine. The DNA shown is the 48-base CDR3, in frame from base 1. The germline V gene provides CDR1 SGHRS and CDR2 YFSETQ. Germline trimming: 3 bases from V, 0 bases from J; junction bases outside gene matches: 1.

This TCR came from a female donor in good health, enrolled as a control in a pregnancy study. The chain is encoded by TRBV5-1 joined to TRBJ2-1; 12 bases in between match TRBD2. The specimen comprised peripheral blood, sampled in the first trimester of pregnancy. The sequenced DNA is TGCGCCAGCAGCTGGGGACTAGCGGGCTCCTACAATGAGCAGTTCTTC. Translated, it gives CASSWGLAGSYNEQFF.